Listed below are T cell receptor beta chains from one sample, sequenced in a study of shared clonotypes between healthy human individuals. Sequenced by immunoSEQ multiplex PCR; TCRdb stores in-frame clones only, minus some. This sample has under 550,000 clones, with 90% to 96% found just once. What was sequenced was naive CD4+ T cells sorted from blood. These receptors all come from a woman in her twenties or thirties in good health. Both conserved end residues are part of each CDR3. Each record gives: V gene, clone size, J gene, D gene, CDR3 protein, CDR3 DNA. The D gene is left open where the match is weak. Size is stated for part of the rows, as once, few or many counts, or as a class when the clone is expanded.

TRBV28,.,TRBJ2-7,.,CASSFAVSYEQYF,TGTGCCAGCAGTTTCGCAGTCTCCTACGAGCAGTACTTC
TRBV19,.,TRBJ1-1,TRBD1,CASSIIPLQGRMTEAFF,TGTGCCAGTAGTATAATCCCCCTACAGGGGCGCATGACTGAAGCTTTCTTT
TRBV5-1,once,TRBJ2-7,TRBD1,CASSWGQGSYEQYF,TGCGCCAGCAGCTGGGGACAGGGTTCCTACGAGCAGTACTTC
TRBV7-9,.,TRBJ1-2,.,CASRTAEINYGYTF,TGTGCCAGCAGGACTGCAGAGATAAACTATGGCTACACCTTC
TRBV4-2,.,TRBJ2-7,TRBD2,CASSPGLASGEQYF,TGTGCCAGCAGCCCGGGACTAGCATCGGGGGAGCAGTACTTC
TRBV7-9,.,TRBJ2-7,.,CASSLVPGSGEQYF,TGTGCCAGCAGCTTAGTCCCCGGGAGTGGTGAGCAGTACTTC
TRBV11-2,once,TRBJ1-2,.,CASTPTTYDYGYTF,TGTGCCAGCACCCCGACTACTTACGACTATGGCTACACCTTC
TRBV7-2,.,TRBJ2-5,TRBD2,CASSLGRLAGGRETQYF,TGTGCCAGCAGCTTGGGAAGACTAGCGGGAGGGAGGGAGACCCAGTACTTC
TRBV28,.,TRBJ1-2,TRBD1,CASSLQGGFYGYTF,TGTGCCAGCAGTTTACAGGGGGGATTCTATGGCTACACCTTC
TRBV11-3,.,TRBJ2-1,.,CASSPTLSNEQFF,TGTGCCAGCAGCCCCACCTTGAGCAATGAGCAGTTCTTC
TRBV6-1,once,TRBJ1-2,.,CASSESLTEIYGYTF,TGTGCCAGCAGTGAATCCCTGACCGAAATCTATGGCTACACCTTC
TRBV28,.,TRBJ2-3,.,CASSFSSADTQYF,TGTGCCAGCAGTTTCAGCTCAGCGGATACGCAGTATTTT
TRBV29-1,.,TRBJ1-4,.,CSAGGVRNEKLFF,TGCAGCGCGGGGGGGGTGAGGAATGAAAAACTGTTTTTT
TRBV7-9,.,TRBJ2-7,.,CASSLGGEPLYEQYF,TGTGCCAGCAGCTTAGGTGGGGAACCCCTCTACGAGCAGTACTTC
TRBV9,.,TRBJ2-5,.,CASSATTRSPAPETQYF,TGTGCCAGCAGCGCCACCACCCGAAGTCCGGCTCCAGAGACCCAGTACTTC
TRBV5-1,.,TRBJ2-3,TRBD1,CASSKGQGRTDTQYF,TGCGCCAGCAGCAAGGGACAGGGCCGCACAGATACGCAGTATTTT
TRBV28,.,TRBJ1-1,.,CASSVPGTTSTEAFF,TGTGCCAGCAGCGTCCCCGGGACCACAAGCACTGAAGCTTTCTTT
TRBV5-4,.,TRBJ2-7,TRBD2,CASSFAWAGGADEQYF,TGTGCCAGCAGCTTCGCTTGGGCGGGAGGGGCAGACGAGCAGTACTTC
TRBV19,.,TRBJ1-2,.,CASTPLPEGPTGYTF,TGTGCCAGTACCCCCCTACCAGAGGGCCCCACTGGCTACACCTTC
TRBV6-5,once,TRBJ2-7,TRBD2,CASSYSRTSGTIEQYF,TGTGCCAGCAGTTACTCCAGGACTAGCGGGACAATCGAGCAGTACTTC
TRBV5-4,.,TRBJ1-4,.,CASHGPFNEKLFF,TGTGCCAGCCACGGGCCTTTCAATGAAAAACTGTTTTTT
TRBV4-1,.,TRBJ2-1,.,CASSQASGPYNEQFF,TGCGCCAGCAGCCAAGCTTCGGGACCCTACAATGAGCAGTTCTTC
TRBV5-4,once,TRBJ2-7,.,CASSSWSSYEQYF,TGTGCCAGCAGCTCGTGGTCTTCCTACGAGCAGTACTTC
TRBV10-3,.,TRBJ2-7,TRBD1,CAISGGQGAYEQYF,TGTGCCATCAGTGGGGGGCAGGGGGCCTACGAGCAGTACTTC
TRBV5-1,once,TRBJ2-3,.,CASSGDNLDTQYF,TGCGCCAGCAGCGGGGACAATCTAGATACGCAGTATTTT
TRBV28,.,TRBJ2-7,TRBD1,CASSLPLGTGNYEQYF,TGTGCCAGCAGTTTACCACTCGGGACAGGGAACTACGAGCAGTACTTC
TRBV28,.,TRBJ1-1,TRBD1,CASSFDFRGQENTEAFF,TGTGCCAGCAGTTTTGATTTTCGCGGACAGGAGAACACTGAAGCTTTCTTT
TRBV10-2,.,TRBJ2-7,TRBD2,CASRSGTPGEEYF,TGCGCCAGCCGGAGCGGGACCCCCGGGGAGGAGTACTTC
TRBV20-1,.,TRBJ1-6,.,CSARAKSLHF,TGCAGTGCTAGAGCGAAGTCCCTCCACTTT
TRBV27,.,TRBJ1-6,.,CAMPQDHSPLHF,TGTGCCATGCCGCAGGACCATTCACCCCTCCACTTT
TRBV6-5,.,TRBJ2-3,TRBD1,CASSPRQGSTDTQYF,TGTGCCAGCAGCCCCCGACAGGGGAGCACAGATACGCAGTATTTT